These 18 T cell receptor beta chains came from one sample sequenced in a study of siplizumab effects on memory and regulatory T cells. Profiled with immunoSEQ multiplex PCR; TCRdb holds only in-frame clones, not every one. The table shows some 75,000 clones, with about 92% occurring only once. The sequenced sample was CD8+ T cells sorted from blood. The receptors shown here come from a human donor in good health.

The gene calls are TRBV4-2 and TRBJ2-7, with D possibly called TRBD1 or TRBD2 (6 bases each). Trimming removed 8 bases at V and 6 bases at J, with 26 bases between. The CDR3 extends over 16 amino acids. Germline-derived CDR1 and CDR2 are LGHNA and YNFKEQ. The CDR3 bases are TGTGCCAGCCGTCAATCGTCTGGGGGGCATGTCTCCGAGCAGTACTTC. This translates into CASRQSSGGHVSEQYF.

The chain has TRBV19 and TRBJ1-3; D may be TRBD1 (5 bases). Germline V gene sequence: CDR1 LNHDA, CDR2 SQIVND (reference sequence). The CDR3 has 16 amino acids. Trimming removed 9 bases at V and 0 bases at J, with 18 bases between. CDR3 amino acids: CASAGGTGNSGNTIYF. CDR3 in DNA: TGTGCCAGCGCCGGCGGGACGGGAAACTCTGGAAACACCATATATTTT.

V is TRBV9 and J is TRBJ1-1; D might be TRBD1 (5 bases). Germline V gene data show CDR1 as SGDLS and CDR2 as YYNGEE. The CDR3 totals 16 residues. Deletions cut 0 bases from V and 6 bases from J, with 18 bases between. This CDR3 reads CASSVDISRDRSEAFF. CDR3 bases: TGTGCCAGCAGCGTAGACATTTCCCGGGACCGCTCTGAAGCTTTCTTT.

The chain uses TRBV6-1 and TRBJ2-7; TRBD1 agrees at 9 bases. The CDR3 runs to 15 residues. Germline loops: CDR1 MNHNS, CDR2 SASEGT. The trim removed 3 bases at V and 2 bases at J, leaving 5 bases unmatched. CDR3 loop: CASSDPTGGPYEQYF. The CDR3 bases are TGTGCCAGCAGTGACCCCACAGGGGGCCCCTACGAGCAGTACTTC.

The J gene is TRBJ1-2, the V gene TRBV9, with TRBD1 as a possible D gene (6 bases). V gave up 2 bases and J gave up 4 bases, with 15 bases separating them. The CDR3 is made up of 15 amino acids. Germline V CDR1 and CDR2: SGDLS, YYNGEE. The CDR3 sequence: CASSVGDTGSYGYTF. The CDR3, as DNA: TGTGCCAGCAGCGTGGGGGATACAGGGAGCTATGGCTACACCTTC.

The chain carries TRBV7-9 and TRBJ1-4, with D hard to call. V lost 5 bases and J lost 4, with 11 bases in between. Germline V gene lookup returns CDR1 SEHNR and CDR2 FQNEAQ (reference sequence). CDR3 length: 14 residues. For the CDR3, the DNA is TGTGCCAGCAGCCCCCCTATGGGTAATGAAAAACTGTTTTTT. It yields the protein CASSPPMGNEKLFF.

The rearrangement joins TRBV4-1 to TRBJ1-5, with D hard to call. V lost 0 bases to trimming and J lost 6 bases, with 6 bases between them. This CDR3 has 13 residues. In germline, CDR1 is MGHRA, CDR2 YSYEKL. In DNA form, the CDR3 reads TGCGCCAGCAGCCAAGATATGAGTCAGCCCCAGCATTTT. As protein: CASSQDMSQPQHF.

CDR3 residues: CASSQLPPSDYGYTF. As DNA, the CDR3 is TGTGCCAGCAGCCAACTGCCCCCAAGTGACTATGGCTACACCTTC. The chain carries TRBV4-2 and TRBJ1-2; D gene ambiguous. Deletions cut 2 bases from V and 3 bases from J, with 13 bases between. This CDR3 is 15 amino acids long. Per germline, CDR1 LGHNA and CDR2 YNFKEQ.

The chain joins TRBV19 to TRBJ1-5, with D possibly being TRBD1 (5 bases). The germline gives CDR1 LNHDA, CDR2 SQIVND (reference sequence). CDR3 length: 14 residues. V shed 0 bases and J shed 5 bases, with 8 bases lying between them. The CDR3 nucleotides are TGTGCCAGTAGTATAGATTTGGGGGATCAGCCCCAGCATTTT. Residues: CASSIDLGDQPQHF. Together with reference TRBV19 and TRBJ1-5, the CDR3 gives the full variable domain: DGGITQSPKYLFRKEGQNVTLSCEQNLNHDAMYWYRQDPGQGLRLIYYSQIVNDFQKGDIAEGYSVSREKKESFPLTVTSAQKNPTAFYLCASSIDLGDQPQHFGDGTRLSIL.

This chain joins TRBV28 and TRBJ1-1, with D unresolved. V was cut by 3 bases and J by 4 bases, with 12 bases left in between. The CDR3 covers 14 residues. CDR1 is MDHEN, CDR2 SYDVKM, per germline. This CDR3 is CASSFDRGGTEAFF. CDR3 nucleotide sequence: TGTGCCAGCAGTTTTGATCGGGGAGGCACTGAAGCTTTCTTT.

This chain joins TRBV29-1 and TRBJ2-7; no definite D call. Deletions cut 1 base from V and 2 bases from J, with 9 bases between. Germline V gene lookup returns CDR1 SQVTM and CDR2 ANQGSEA. The CDR3 length is 13 residues. The CDR3: CSVEALETYEQYF. The CDR3 region has the DNA TGCAGCGTTGAAGCACTTGAGACCTACGAGCAGTACTTC.

The chain joins TRBV5-1 to TRBJ2-5; D may correspond to TRBD1 or TRBD2 (5 bases each). Germline V gene sequence: CDR1 SGHRS, CDR2 YFSETQ. V lost 1 base, J lost 1 base, and 11 bases lay in between. The CDR3 is 15 amino acids. CDR3 sequence (DNA): TGCGCCAGCAGCTTGTTAGGGACGTCCCAAGAGACCCAGTACTTC. Its translation is CASSLLGTSQETQYF.

The chain recombines TRBV25-1 with TRBJ1-4, with no clear D. This CDR3 contains 12 residues. V gave up 10 bases and J gave up 6 bases, with 12 bases separating them. CDR1 is MGHDK, CDR2 SYGVNS, per germline. CDR3 loop: CATQEVDEKLFF. CDR3 nucleotides: TGTGCCACCCAGGAGGTTGATGAAAAACTGTTTTTT.

This chain links TRBV9 with TRBJ2-6, with 11 bases matching TRBD1. There are 18 residues in the CDR3. The trim removed 3 bases at V and 2 bases at J, leaving 7 bases unmatched. CDR1 is SGDLS and CDR2 is YYNGEE in the germline V gene. CDR3 sequence reads: CASSAGQGAKPGANVLTF. The CDR3 DNA reads as TGTGCCAGCAGCGCTGGACAGGGGGCCAAACCTGGGGCCAACGTCCTGACTTTC.

The rearrangement uses TRBV2 and TRBJ2-7; D ambiguous. The CDR3 extends over 12 amino acids. V was cut by 6 bases and J by 2 bases, with 8 bases left in between. CDR1 and CDR2 (germline): SNHLY, FYNNEI. CDR3 nucleotides: TGTGCCAGCAGGGATGATCCCTACGAGCAGTACTTC. This sequence encodes CASRDDPYEQYF.

This chain uses TRBV4-1 with TRBJ1-1; perhaps TRBD1 as D (5 bases). Germline lookup yields CDR1 MGHRA and CDR2 YSYEKL. CDR3 length: 15 amino acids. With 0 bases removed from V and 0 bases from J, the gap between germline ends came to 8 bases. The CDR3 reads CASSQEPGVNTEAFF. CDR3 bases: TGCGCCAGCAGCCAAGAACCGGGGGTGAACACTGAAGCTTTCTTT.

The V and J genes are TRBV5-4 and TRBJ2-7; 11 nucleotides match TRBD2. The germline CDR1 and CDR2 sequences are SGHNT and YYREEE (reference sequence). J gave up 4 bases and V 2 bases, and 5 bases lay outside the gene matches. This CDR3 region has 15 residues. CDR3 in DNA: TGTGCCAGCAGCTTCCTGGCTAGCGGGGGGTACGAGCAGTACTTC. Protein sequence: CASSFLASGGYEQYF.

The chain couples TRBV19 to TRBJ1-1; TRBD1 might be the D (6 bases). The CDR3 has 14 residues. CDR1 LNHDA and CDR2 SQIVND come from the germline V gene (reference sequence). V shed 5 bases and J shed 3 bases, with 13 bases lying between them. The CDR3 region has the DNA TGTGCCAGTAGTTCACAGGGTATTTACACTGAAGCTTTCTTT. As protein: CASSSQGIYTEAFF.